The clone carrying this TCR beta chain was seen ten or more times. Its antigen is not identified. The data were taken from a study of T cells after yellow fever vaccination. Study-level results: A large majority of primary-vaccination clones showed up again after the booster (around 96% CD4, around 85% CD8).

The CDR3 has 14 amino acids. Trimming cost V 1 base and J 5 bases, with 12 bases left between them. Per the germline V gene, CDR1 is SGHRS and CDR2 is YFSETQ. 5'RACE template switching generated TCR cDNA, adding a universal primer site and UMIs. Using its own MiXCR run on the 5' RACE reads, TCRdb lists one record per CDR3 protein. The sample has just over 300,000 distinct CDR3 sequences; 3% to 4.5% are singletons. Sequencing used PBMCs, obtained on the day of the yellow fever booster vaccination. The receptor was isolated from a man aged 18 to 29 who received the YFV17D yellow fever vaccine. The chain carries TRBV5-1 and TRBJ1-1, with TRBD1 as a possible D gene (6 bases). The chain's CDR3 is CASSLNEGGTEAFF. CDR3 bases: TGCGCCAGCAGCTTGAACGAAGGGGGGACTGAAGCTTTCTTT.